Listed below are T cell receptor beta chains from one sample, sequenced in a study of shared clonotypes between healthy human individuals. Produced via immunoSEQ multiplex PCR; TCRdb's table is partial and in-frame only. Among approximately 2,000,000 clones, 85% to 95% were seen once, and the ten largest hold 0.3% to 0.4%. The specimen sequenced was naive CD4+ T cells from PBMCs. These TCRs come from a man aged 18 to 35 in good health. Some clones in this sample may be carry-over from other donors' samples. CDR3s include the opening cysteine and the closing phenylalanine or tryptophan. D genes are given only for firm matches. Clone size is not always given. Where it is, it says once, few, many or a class for expanded clones.

>TRBJ1-5|NA|NA|TRBV10-3
TGTGCCATCAGTGAGTCTTGGGGCGTAGACAATCAGCCCCAGCATTTT
CAISESWGVDNQPQHF
>TRBJ2-5|once|NA|TRBV7-2
TGTGCCAGCAGGTCTGACCCCAACCAAGAGACCCAGTACTTC
CASRSDPNQETQYF
>TRBJ2-3|NA|NA|TRBV5-1
TGCGCCAGCAGCCGGCGTCTCACAGATACGCAGTATTTT
CASSRRLTDTQYF
>TRBJ1-4|NA|NA|TRBV6-5
TGTGCCAGCAGTCCCCGATCGGGCAGGGAAAAACTGTTTTTT
CASSPRSGREKLFF
>TRBJ2-7|NA|TRBD2|TRBV28
TGTGCCAGCAGTTTGCTAGCGGGAGGGCTGGGCTACGAGCAGTACTTC
CASSLLAGGLGYEQYF
>TRBJ1-2|once|NA|TRBV19
TGTGCCAGTAGTTTTTCGGGGGGCGAAAGCGGCTACACCTTC
CASSFSGGESGYTF
>TRBJ1-5|NA|NA|TRBV27
TGTGCCAGCAGTCCGGGGGGGTTCGATCAGCCCCAGCATTTT
CASSPGGFDQPQHF
>TRBJ2-7|NA|NA|TRBV18
TGTGCCAGCTCACCCGAGTGGGACTCCTACGAGCAGTACTTC
CASSPEWDSYEQYF
>TRBJ1-2|NA|TRBD1|TRBV19
TGTGCCAGTAGTAAGACCCGGGACAGGGGGCCGGTGGAGTATGGCTACACCTTC
CASSKTRDRGPVEYGYTF
>TRBJ1-1|NA|NA|TRBV30
TGTGCCTGGAGTGTTGGGGGATACATGAACACTGAAGCTTTCTTT
CAWSVGGYMNTEAFF
>TRBJ2-7|NA|TRBD2|TRBV2
TGTGCCAGCAGACACACTAGCGGTTACTCCTACGAGCAGTACTTC
CASRHTSGYSYEQYF
>TRBJ2-1|once|NA|TRBV9
TGTGCCAGCAGCGTAGGAACGGTCTCCTACAATGAGCAGTTCTTC
CASSVGTVSYNEQFF
>TRBJ2-6|NA|NA|TRBV29-1
TGCAGCATAAAAGGGGGGGCCAACGTCCTGACTTTC
CSIKGGANVLTF
>TRBJ2-1|NA|TRBD2|TRBV9
TGTGCCAGCAGCGTCTCACCCGGGACTAGCGGGGTACTCGTTGAGCAGTTCTTC
CASSVSPGTSGVLVEQFF
>TRBJ1-1|NA|NA|TRBV9
TGTGCCAGCAGCGTAAGTCTGAACACTGAAGCTTTCTTT
CASSVSLNTEAFF
>TRBJ1-1|few|NA|TRBV30
TGTTGCGGGGAAGAAGCTTTCTTT
CCGEEAFF
>TRBJ1-2|NA|NA|TRBV5-1
TGCGCCAGCAGCCAGGGTACGGGGCTTTCCTATGGCTACACCTTC
CASSQGTGLSYGYTF
>TRBJ1-1|NA|NA|TRBV19
TGTGCCAGTAGTTATTGGTCAGGGGCTTTAGGCACTGAAGCTTTCTTT
CASSYWSGALGTEAFF
>TRBJ1-4|NA|NA|TRBV27
TGTGCCAGCAGTTCTGGGTATAGTTGGCAGGATCAGGACTGGGTGGGAAAACTGTTTTTT
CASSSGYSWQDQDWVGKLFF
>TRBJ1-4|NA|NA|TRBV7-9
TGTGCCAGCAGCTCCTTGAACAGGGTTGAAGATGAAAAACTGTTTTTT
CASSSLNRVEDEKLFF
>TRBJ2-3|once|NA|TRBV29-1
TGCAGCGTTGACACCGGGACCGCGAGGTATTTT
CSVDTGTARYF
>TRBJ2-3|NA|NA|TRBV5-1
TGCGCCAGCAGCCCAATATTCGGAGATACGCAGTATTTT
CASSPIFGDTQYF
>TRBJ1-2|NA|NA|TRBV2
TGTGCCAGCAGTGAAGTCTTCAGGGTGGCCGGCTACACCTTC
CASSEVFRVAGYTF